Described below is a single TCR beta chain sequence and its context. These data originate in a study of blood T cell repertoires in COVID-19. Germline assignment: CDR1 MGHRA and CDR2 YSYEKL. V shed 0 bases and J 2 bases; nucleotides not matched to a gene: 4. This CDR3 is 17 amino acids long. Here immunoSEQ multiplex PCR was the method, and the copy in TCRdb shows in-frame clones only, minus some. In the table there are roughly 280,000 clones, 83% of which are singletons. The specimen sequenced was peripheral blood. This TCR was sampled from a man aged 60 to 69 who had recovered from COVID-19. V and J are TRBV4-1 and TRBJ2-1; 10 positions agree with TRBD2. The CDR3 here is CASSQEASGGPYNEQFF. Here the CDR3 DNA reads TGCGCCAGCAGCCAAGAGGCTAGCGGGGGACCCTACAATGAGCAGTTCTTC.